This entry features one TCR beta chain sequence. Its cognate antigen is unknown. Clones were read by immunoSEQ multiplex PCR, and TCRdb kept only the in-frame ones, dropping some. The sample lists tens of thousands of clones, 80% to 90% occurring once. The CDR3 runs to 13 residues. Trimming cost V 0 bases and J 5 bases, with 8 bases left between them. Germline CDR1 and CDR2: SGHKS and YYEKEE (reference sequence). These data come from a study of PD-1 blockade in classical Hodgkin lymphoma. General study points: Prior therapy or disease activity may underlie the repertoire differences, whose causes remain undefined.

Every one of the patients relapsed after autologous stem cell transplantation (brentuximab vedotin exposure was variable). The sample was peripheral blood mononuclear cells (PBMCs), taken at baseline. The J gene is TRBJ1-2, the V gene TRBV5-5, with no clear D. The receptor was derived from a human donor with classical Hodgkin lymphoma. The CDR3 region is CASSLAPEYGYTF. Here the CDR3 DNA reads TGTGCCAGCAGCTTGGCCCCGGAGTATGGCTACACCTTC.